Each of the 20 T cell receptor beta chains below was sequenced from the same sample in a study of blood T cell repertoires in COVID-19. Method: immunoSEQ multiplex PCR; TCRdb's copy keeps in-frame clones and lacks some. The table lists approximately 190,000 clones, about 81% of them singletons. The sample comprised peripheral blood. The receptors derive from a young man with active or convalescent COVID-19.

The rearrangement joins TRBV2 to TRBJ1-1; D possibly corresponds to TRBD1 (5 bases). The CDR3 has 14 residues. With 5 bases removed from V and 4 bases from J, the gap between germline ends came to 14 bases. CDR1 and CDR2 (germline): SNHLY, FYNNEI. Here the CDR3 DNA reads TGTGCCAGCAGTCAATCCAGGGAGGGCACTGAAGCTTTCTTT. Amino acids: CASSQSREGTEAFF.

The rearrangement links TRBV27 to TRBJ1-5; 7 positions match TRBD1. Germline V lookup: CDR1 MNHEY, CDR2 SMNVEV (reference sequence). Trimming cost V 4 bases and J 4 bases; bases outside gene matches: 7. CDR3 size: 15 residues. CDR3 loop: CASSSGTVINQPQHF. CDR3 sequence (DNA): TGTGCCAGCAGTTCCGGGACAGTTATTAATCAGCCCCAGCATTTT.

Of note for this clone: This sample includes further DNA sequences coding for the same CDR3. This rearrangement joins TRBV5-4 to TRBJ2-7; 7 positions agree with TRBD1. The CDR3 is made up of 13 amino acids. CDR1 is SGHNT and CDR2 is YYREEE in the germline V gene (reference sequence). V lost 1 base, J lost 3 bases, and 1 base stayed unmatched. CDR3 nucleotides: TGTGCCAGCAGCTTGCCAGGGGGCTACGAGCAGTACTTC. Amino acids: CASSLPGGYEQYF.

The chain combines TRBV6-5 with TRBJ1-2; 11 bases match TRBD1. Trimming cost V 2 bases and J 8 bases; bases outside gene matches: 4. The CDR3 loop spans 14 amino acids. Germline V gene data show CDR1 as MNHEY and CDR2 as SVGAGI. CDR3 DNA sequence: TGTGCCAGCAGTTACGGACAGGGGGCAGGCGGCTACACCTTC. Amino acids: CASSYGQGAGGYTF.

This clone has more than one count but fewer than ten. The chain joins TRBV5-1 to TRBJ1-1; D remains unclear. Trimming pared 0 bases from V and 0 bases from J, leaving 12 bases between. The CDR3 totals 16 residues. CDR1 is SGHRS and CDR2 is YFSETQ in the germline V gene. The CDR3 DNA follows: TGCGCCAGCAGCTTGGGGCAGCGGAGGGTGAACACTGAAGCTTTCTTT. This translates into CASSLGQRRVNTEAFF.

The J gene is TRBJ1-2, the V gene TRBV7-9; 11 nucleotides align to TRBD1. The CDR3 is made up of 17 amino acids. Germline CDR1 SEHNR, CDR2 FQNEAQ (reference sequence). The V and J ends lost 5 bases and 3 bases, in that order; junction bases with no gene match: 11. DNA for the CDR3: TGTGCCAGCAGCCCTGACCCCTGGACAGGGGGCGACTATGGCTACACCTTC. Protein product: CASSPDPWTGGDYGYTF.

The rearrangement uses TRBV6-1 and TRBJ1-5; tentative D call: TRBD1 (5 bases). The V end was cut by 0 bases, the J end by 4 bases, with 13 bases between. The CDR3 spans 16 residues. CDR1 and CDR2 (germline): MNHNS, SASEGT. The CDR3 DNA sequence: TGTGCCAGCAGTGAAGCGCTTCGGGCAGGGAATCAGCCCCAGCATTTT. Its translation is CASSEALRAGNQPQHF.

This chain connects TRBV6-5 to TRBJ1-3; unclear D gene. The V gene lost 6 bases and the J gene lost 0 bases, with 12 bases spanning the gap. The CDR3 runs 15 residues. Germline CDR1 and CDR2: MNHEY and SVGAGI. CDR3 sequence reads: CASRLTVRSGNTIYF. In nucleotides, the CDR3 is TGTGCCAGCAGGCTTACAGTGCGCTCTGGAAACACCATATATTTT.

The gene calls are TRBV9 and TRBJ2-1; 13 nucleotides line up with TRBD2. From germline, CDR1 is SGDLS and CDR2 YYNGEE. The CDR3 runs 16 residues. V gave up 4 bases and J gave up 8 bases; unmatched junction bases: 9. The CDR3, as DNA: TGTGCCAGCAGCTTCAGACTAGCGGGGGGTGGCGATGAGCAGTTCTTC. Translating gives CASSFRLAGGGDEQFF.

This chain connects TRBV11-2 to TRBJ1-1; tentative D call: TRBD1 (5 bases). The V end lost 5 bases, the J end lost 3 bases, and 13 bases lay between the germline ends. The CDR3 contains 14 residues. Per the germline V gene, CDR1 is SGHAT and CDR2 is FQNNGV. The CDR3 DNA sequence: TGTGCCAGCAGCACGAGTAGGGGTTACACTGAAGCTTTCTTT. Protein product: CASSTSRGYTEAFF.

V usage is TRBV28 and J usage is TRBJ2-6; D is possibly TRBD1 (5 bases). The CDR3 contains 14 residues. Germline values: CDR1 MDHEN, CDR2 SYDVKM. Trimming cost V 3 bases and J 4 bases, with 7 bases left between them. CDR3 in DNA: TGTGCCAGCAGTTTCAGGGTCGGGGCCAACGTCCTGACTTTC. Encoded protein: CASSFRVGANVLTF.

This sequence joins TRBV28 and TRBJ1-1; D ambiguous. V was pared by 6 bases and J by 2 bases, with 10 bases between. This CDR3 is 13 amino acids long. CDR1 and CDR2 from the germline V gene are MDHEN and SYDVKM. The CDR3 spells CASSSGHNTEAFF. CDR3 DNA sequence: TGTGCCAGCAGCTCTGGCCATAACACTGAAGCTTTCTTT.

The chain is built from TRBV3-1 (or the pseudogene TRBV3-2) and TRBJ2-1; weak D call: TRBD2 (6 bases). The CDR3 loop spans 15 amino acids. The V end was cut by 1 base, the J end by 0 bases, with 7 bases between. Per germline, CDR1 LGHDT and CDR2 YNNKEL (reference sequence). The CDR3 sequence is CASSQGGASYNEQFF. CDR3 DNA sequence: TGTGCCAGCAGCCAAGGCGGGGCCTCCTACAATGAGCAGTTCTTC.

This clone has only one observation. The CDR3 reads CASSGGWTEAFF. The CDR3 DNA reads as TGTGCCAGTAGTGGGGGCTGGACTGAAGCTTTCTTT. The V gene is TRBV19, the J gene TRBJ1-1; tentatively, D is TRBD1 (6 bases). This CDR3 is built from 12 residues. V dropped 5 bases and J dropped 5 bases, with 9 bases sitting between them. CDR1 is LNHDA and CDR2 is SQIVND in the germline V gene (reference sequence).

Notes on this clone: At one end, the junction sequence differs from germline, possibly due to a read error. The gene calls are TRBV3-1 (or the pseudogene TRBV3-2) and TRBJ1-3; D not certain. The CDR3 is made up of 11 amino acids. CDR1 and CDR2 from the germline V gene are LGHDT and YNNKEL (reference sequence). In DNA, the CDR3 is TGTGCCAGCAGTTCCGGGTTCACGACGGATTTT. Translation: CASSSGFTTDF.

The chain is built from TRBV10-1 and TRBJ2-1; a weak D match, TRBD1 (5 bases). V dropped 4 bases and J dropped 5 bases, with 6 bases sitting between them. The germline V gene encodes CDR1 WNHNN and CDR2 SYGVQD (reference sequence). The CDR3 is made up of 12 amino acids. CDR3 coding DNA: TGCGCCAGCAGTGTCAGGGACAATGAGCAGTTCTTC. Translation: CASSVRDNEQFF.

The V and J genes are TRBV6-4 and TRBJ1-4; the match to TRBD1 covers 10 bases. The CDR3 sequence is 15 residues long. V trimming: 4 bases; J trimming: 8 bases; junction bases outside the gene matches: 7. CDR1 MRHNA and CDR2 SNTAGT come from the germline V gene. The CDR3 DNA reads as TGTGCCAGCAGTGCCTCCGGGACAGGGGACGAAAAACTGTTTTTT. Its translation: CASSASGTGDEKLFF.

The V call is TRBV4-1, the J call TRBJ2-1; weak D call: TRBD1 (6 bases). From germline, CDR1 is MGHRA and CDR2 YSYEKL. V dropped 0 bases and J dropped 1 base, with 10 bases sitting between them. The CDR3 is 16 residues long. The CDR3 bases are TGCGCCAGCAGCCAAGAGGGGCAGGGGTCCTACAATGAGCAGTTCTTC. Amino acid sequence: CASSQEGQGSYNEQFF.

The chain links TRBV30 to TRBJ2-1; a possible D gene is TRBD1 (6 bases). The length of the CDR3 is 14 residues. CDR1 and CDR2 (germline): GTSNPN, SVGIG (reference sequence). The V end lost 0 bases, the J end lost 5 bases, and 11 bases lay between the germline ends. The CDR3 loop reads CAWSVDSLNNEQFF. The CDR3 coding sequence is TGTGCCTGGAGTGTGGACAGTCTAAACAATGAGCAGTTCTTC.

The chain has TRBV28 and TRBJ1-5, with 9 bases identical to TRBD1. V lost 5 bases and J lost 5; bases outside the gene matches: 16. Per the germline V gene, CDR1 is MDHEN and CDR2 is SYDVKM. CDR3 length: 18 amino acids. Here the CDR3 DNA reads TGTGCCAGCAGTCATCTGGGGGACAGGGTGTTGAAGGATCAGCCCCAGCATTTT. This sequence encodes CASSHLGDRVLKDQPQHF. Supplemented by reference TRBV28 and TRBJ1-5, the full variable domain reads DVKVTQSSRYLVKRTGEKVFLECVQDMDHENMFWYRQDPGLGLRLIYFSYDVKMKEKGDIPEGYSVSREKKERFSLILESASTNQTSMYLCASSHLGDRVLKDQPQHFGDGTRLSIL.